This note documents a single T cell receptor beta chain sequence. The sample is drawn from a study of blood T cell repertoires in COVID-19. As for the study in general: Acute-phase and convalescent COVID-19 samples originated in the United States, Italy and Spain. From T cells, B-cell-depleted T cells, or PBMCs came the material, which was cDNA or gDNA.

From germline, CDR1 is LNHDA and CDR2 SQIVND (reference sequence). The CDR3 sequence is 14 residues long. V lost 4 bases to trimming and J lost 1 base, with 8 bases between them. Original data processing: Reference gene primer amplification in the assay estimated nucleated cell counts. The assay was immunoSEQ multiplex PCR, and TCRdb's table has in-frame clones only and misses some. V, J and clone size are those of that table, while D and trimming were read from the DNA. The data show about 50,000 clones, roughly three quarters seen once. This chain connects TRBV19 to TRBJ1-5; no clear D gene. Sequencing was done on a sample of peripheral blood. This TCR was recovered from a man in his fifties or sixties with active or convalescent COVID-19. This CDR3 reads CASSTLNSNQPQHF. The CDR3 bases are TGTGCCAGTAGTACCCTAAACAGCAATCAGCCCCAGCATTTT. The variable domain in full, completed from reference TRBV19 and TRBJ1-5, reads DGGITQSPKYLFRKEGQNVTLSCEQNLNHDAMYWYRQDPGQGLRLIYYSQIVNDFQKGDIAEGYSVSREKKESFPLTVTSAQKNPTAFYLCASSTLNSNQPQHFGDGTRLSIL.